The T cell receptor beta chain under discussion was sequenced for a study of Ad26.COV2.S vaccination and SARS-CoV-2 variants (TCRdb year 2021). Looking at the study overall: Sequencing of the TCRbeta repertoire served to evaluate the specificity and breadth of SARS-CoV-2-reactive T cell receptors following Ad26.COV2.S vaccination. The TCR-sequenced set comprised around 30 samples: around 20 Ad26.COV2.S vaccine recipients, 5 placebo recipients and 8 SARS-CoV-2 convalescent individuals. Paper-wide results and their limitations: Ad26.COV2.S recipients had higher spike-specific TCR breadth than placebo recipients (P = 0.0014). The authors noted that the TCR breadth and depth analyses may have underestimated total T cell responses. Substantial breadth of spike-specific CD8+ and CD4+ T cell responses was reported after vaccination. Comparable non-spike TCR breadth was observed between vaccine and placebo recipients, consistent with only spike being contained in the vaccine.

Details on this clone: The antigen this receptor binds is unknown. No much larger clonotype is one base removed from it; base qualities were not supplied.

The immunoSEQ Assay was used to sequence TCRbeta CDR3 regions. After extraction, genomic DNA underwent amplification by bias-controlled multiplex PCR, followed by high-throughput sequencing. Turning to the authors' computational methods: To quantify the absolute abundance of each unique TCRbeta CDR3 region, sequences were collapsed and filtered. T cell fraction was estimated by normalizing TCRbeta template counts to usable DNA, with usable DNA measured through amplification of reference genes found in all nucleated cells. Repertoire TCRs were annotated as SARS-CoV-2-specific when V gene, CDR3 amino acid sequence and J gene were exactly matched to a known reactive TCR set. The reference SARS-CoV-2 TCR set was obtained from MIRA and was filtered for enrichment in COVID-19-positive ImmuneCODE repertoires, whereby public or cross-reactive TCRs were removed. Using the MIRA antigens, annotated TCRs were further analysed by specific ORF or by position within an ORF. Breadth was defined as annotated unique rearrangements over total unique productive rearrangements; depth was the summed frequency of those rearrangements. Group comparisons of TCR breadth used two-sided Wilcoxon rank-sum tests. What TCRdb holds here is the immuneACCESS table cut down to in-frame rearrangements. Part of the clones is not present; checked against another copy, under half of the missing clones reflect an unresolved V gene, and the others are unexplained. The DNA gave D and trimming, while V, J and clone size come from that table. In all, the sample holds about 180,000 clones, and around nine tenths of those were seen once. Roughly 6% of the sample comes from the top ten.

CDR3 length: 11 amino acids, cysteine to phenylalanine. Only CDR3 DNA remains: 33 bases, in frame from the first base. The germline V gene encodes CDR1 SGHTA and CDR2 FQGTGA. V is shortened by 6 bases, J by 5 bases, and the region joining them spans 6 bases. Sample time point, as interpreted from the label and publication: individuals recovered from natural SARS-CoV-2 infection. This TCR was sampled from a human donor who had recovered from COVID-19. The V and J segments used are TRBV7-3 and TRBJ2-3, with no confident D gene call. Sequencing was performed on peripheral blood, taken after recovery from COVID-19. The DNA sequence reads TGTGCCAGCAGTGTGGGAGATACGCAGTATTTT. The encoded protein is CASSVGDTQYF.